The table lists the clone carrying this T cell receptor (beta chain) with a few counts. Its target is unknown. These data belong to a study of Graves' ophthalmopathy and Graves' hyperthyroidism. Study at large: Peripheral blood collection took place at initial diagnosis, before any treatment. Study-wide points: A model of 13 signatures distinguished ophthalmopathy from stable hyperthyroidism at approximately 88% sensitivity and approximately 77% specificity.

This CDR3 contains 13 residues. V lost 7 bases and J 4 bases, leaving 13 bases between the germline ends. Germline lookup yields CDR1 MDHEN and CDR2 SYDVKM. Amplified material comprised TCR beta CDR3 regions derived from RNA transcripts. An initial RT-PCR round employing HTBI primers preceded a second-round multiplex PCR. TCRdb independently ran MiXCR on the multiplex PCR reads; one entry per CDR3 protein. Among about 400,000 distinct CDR3 sequences, around 18% were seen once, and the ten largest hold roughly 1.5%. The sample taken for sequencing was peripheral blood. The rearrangement joins TRBV28 to TRBJ2-5; either TRBD1 or TRBD2 may supply D (5 bases each). This TCR derives from a woman under 30 with Graves' ophthalmopathy. The CDR3 sequence: CASIRLGRETQYF. The CDR3, as DNA: TGTGCCAGCATCCGATTGGGACGAGAGACCCAGTACTTC.